This TCR beta chain was sequenced during a study of tumor-infiltrating lymphocytes in primary liver carcinoma. General study results and limits: Top-250-clone fractions were significantly higher in tumors than in blood (p = 0.039).

Of note for this clonotype: Its antigen is currently unknown.

For each extraction, RNA and DNA were obtained together from around 20-30 mg of unsorted bulk tissue. Reverse transcription of about 0.5 ug total RNA with a constant-region primer produced TCR beta cDNA. Slightly modified ARM-PCR with three nested multiplex PCR rounds yielded TCR beta libraries. TCRdb re-analysed the multiplex PCR reads in MiXCR, keeping a single row per CDR3 protein. The profile covers 100,000 or so distinct CDR3 sequences, with around 80% appearing a single time and around 21% taken by the ten largest. Sample: liver tumor tissue from sampling region 3. The subset: tumor region T3, left-lateral pole. This TCR came from a man aged 40-55 years with primary liver carcinoma and hepatitis B virus infection.

The CDR3 protein is CAIILGVSINEQFF. The CDR3 DNA reads TGTGCCATCATCTTAGGCGTCTCGATCAATGAGCAGTTCTTC. The V gene is TRBV11-3, the J gene TRBJ2-1, with D unresolved. V lost 10 bases to trimming and J lost 6 bases, with 19 bases between them. The germline gives CDR1 SGHNT, CDR2 YENEEA. CDR3 length: 14 amino acids. The complete variable domain, with remaining parts taken from reference TRBV11-3 and TRBJ2-1, reads EAGVVQSPRYKIIEKKQPVAFWCNPISGHNTLYWYLQNLGQGPELLIRYENEEAVDDSQLPKDRFSAERLKGVDSTLKIQPAELGDSAVYLCAIILGVSINEQFFGPGTRLTVL.